These 31 T cell receptor beta chains came from one sample sequenced in a study of T cells of healthy individuals. TCRdb reprocessed the 5' RACE reads via MiXCR and lists one record per CDR3 protein. The data show tens of thousands of distinct CDR3 sequences, 15% to 20% seen once. Receptors were obtained from a human donor in good health.

This clonotype has only a few counts. V usage is TRBV24-1 and J usage is TRBJ2-5, with 10 bases aligning to TRBD1. CDR3 length equals 16 residues. V gave up 3 bases and J gave up 6 bases; unmatched junction bases: 9. From germline, CDR1 is KGHDR and CDR2 SFDVKD. The CDR3, as DNA: TGTGCCACCAGTGATCCATCGGGACAGGGGACAAAGACCCAGTACTTC. Its translation: CATSDPSGQGTKTQYF.

This clonotype was seen only a few times. The chain joins TRBV7-8 to TRBJ2-1; D might be TRBD2 (6 bases). Germline assignment: CDR1 SGHVS and CDR2 FQNEAQ. This CDR3 spans 15 amino acids. Trimming removed 2 bases at V and 8 bases at J, with 16 bases between. Here the CDR3 DNA reads TGTGCCAGCAGCTTATGGGCGGGACTCTGGGATGAGCAGTTCTTC. It yields the protein CASSLWAGLWDEQFF. The variable domain in full, with the rest retrieved from reference TRBV7-8 and TRBJ2-1, is GAGVSQSPRYKVAKRGQDVALRCDPISGHVSLFWYQQALGQGPEFLTYFQNEAQLDKSGLPSDRFFAERPEGSVSTLKIQRTQQEDSAVYLCASSLWAGLWDEQFFGPGTRLTVL.

This clonotype has a count of ten or more. The V gene is TRBV6-2 or TRBV6-3, the J gene TRBJ2-1, with 7 bases that match TRBD2. V shed 10 bases and J 8 bases; nucleotides not matched to a gene: 11. Germline assignment: CDR1 MNHEY and CDR2 SVGEGT. The CDR3 has 13 residues. The CDR3 nucleotides read TGTGCCATAATGAGGGAGGGCCGATATGAGCAGTTCTTC. Translation gives CAIMREGRYEQFF.

The chain recombines TRBV12-3 or TRBV12-4 with TRBJ1-5, with D possibly being TRBD1 (5 bases). CDR3 length equals 12 residues. Trimming cost V 9 bases and J 3 bases, with 9 bases left between them. The CDR3 DNA is TGTGCCAGTCAGGGCTACAATCAGCCCCAGCATTTT. Translation gives CASQGYNQPQHF.

This clonotype was picked up many times. This chain connects TRBV6-1 to TRBJ1-1, with 10 bases that match TRBD1. The V gene's germline CDR1 is MNHNS and CDR2 SASEGT. Trimming took 4 bases from V and 1 from J; bases not matched to a gene: 3. The CDR3 has 15 residues. The CDR3 DNA follows: TGTGCCAGCAGTGGTTGGACAGGGGGGAACACTGAAGCTTTCTTT. Encoded protein: CASSGWTGGNTEAFF.

This clonotype was counted at least ten times. The V and J genes are TRBV29-1 and TRBJ2-7, with 7 bases that match TRBD1. The V and J ends lost 4 bases and 2 bases, in that order; junction bases with no gene match: 8. CDR3 length: 14 residues. The germline CDR1 and CDR2 sequences are SQVTM and ANQGSEA. This CDR3 is CSVGTGTAPYEQYF. The CDR3 DNA reads as TGCAGCGTTGGGACGGGGACAGCGCCCTACGAGCAGTACTTC.

In this sample, this clonotype turned up a few times. The chain recombines TRBV28 with TRBJ2-1; D may be TRBD1 (6 bases). V lost 7 bases to trimming and J lost 6 bases, with 25 bases between them. This CDR3 spans 17 amino acids. CDR1 is MDHEN, CDR2 SYDVKM, per germline. The CDR3 is CASIPPDRTSPGNEQFF. Written as DNA, the CDR3 is TGTGCCAGCATCCCACCGGACAGAACAAGTCCTGGCAATGAGCAGTTCTTC.

This clonotype turned up a few times. The chain has TRBV28 and TRBJ2-3, with no clear D. Trimming removed 6 bases at V and 4 bases at J, with 17 bases between. This CDR3 has 15 residues. CDR1 and CDR2 (germline): MDHEN, SYDVKM. CDR3 DNA: TGTGCCAGCAGACCCCAGGCCTCGGGCGCAGATACGCAGTATTTT. This translates into CASRPQASGADTQYF.

The sample holds many counts of this clonotype. This chain connects TRBV28 to TRBJ2-7; TRBD1 is a possible D gene (6 bases). Deletions cut 5 bases from V and 3 bases from J, with 11 bases between. CDR1 and CDR2 from the germline V gene are MDHEN and SYDVKM. The CDR3 has 13 residues. This chain's CDR3 is CASSLGQSYEQYF. CDR3 DNA: TGTGCCAGCAGTCTCGGACAGAGCTACGAGCAGTACTTC.

The chain recombines TRBV7-8 with TRBJ2-1; no firm D call. Trimming pared 2 bases from V and 1 base from J, leaving 6 bases between. From germline, CDR1 is SGHVS and CDR2 FQNEAQ. The CDR3 is 14 amino acids. Here the CDR3 DNA reads TGTGCCAGCAGCTTACTCCGGTCCTACAATGAGCAGTTCTTC. This gives the protein CASSLLRSYNEQFF.

This clonotype showed up many times. The chain combines TRBV6-6 with TRBJ2-7; 9 positions agree with TRBD2. There are 14 residues in the CDR3. Germline V gene sequence: CDR1 MNHNY, CDR2 SVGAGI (reference sequence). Losses at the gene ends were 2 bases for V and 7 bases for J; bases not matched to a gene: 6. CDR3 loop: CASSYGASGNEQYF. The DNA of the CDR3 is TGTGCCAGCAGTTACGGCGCTAGCGGGAATGAGCAGTACTTC.

This clonotype was seen at least ten times. The rearrangement links TRBV29-1 to TRBJ1-1; D gene ambiguous. Germline lookup yields CDR1 SQVTM and CDR2 ANQGSEA. CDR3 length equals 14 residues. The ends were cut back, 5 bases at V and 0 bases at J, with 13 bases in the middle. DNA of the CDR3: TGCAGCGTTCGGTATGTTCTACTGAACACTGAAGCTTTCTTT. This sequence encodes CSVRYVLLNTEAFF.

This clonotype appeared a few times. This rearrangement joins TRBV19 to TRBJ2-3, with a tentative D call TRBD1 (6 bases). The V and J ends lost 3 bases and 4 bases respectively, with 14 bases between them. This CDR3 is 15 amino acids long. Germline values: CDR1 LNHDA, CDR2 SQIVND (reference sequence). The CDR3 coding sequence is TGTGCCAGTAGTATCAGGACAGCCGGCCCAGATACGCAGTATTTT. This gives the protein CASSIRTAGPDTQYF.

This chain joins TRBV19 and TRBJ2-7, with D hard to call. V was cut by 5 bases and J by 3 bases, with 14 bases left in between. Germline CDR1 reads LNHDA; CDR2 reads SQIVND (reference sequence). CDR3 size: 14 residues. The CDR3: CASSFGRGGYEQYF. CDR3 nucleotides: TGTGCCAGTAGTTTTGGCAGAGGTGGCTACGAGCAGTACTTC.

This clonotype has a count of ten or more. The chain is built from TRBV6-2 or TRBV6-3 and TRBJ2-5; the match to TRBD1 covers 7 bases. From germline, CDR1 is MNHEY and CDR2 SVGEGT. The V segment lost 0 bases and the J segment 4 bases; nucleotides outside the gene matches: 5. CDR3 length: 15 residues. CDR3 protein: CASSYSMNRGETQYF. As DNA, the CDR3 is TGTGCCAGCAGTTACTCGATGAACAGGGGAGAGACCCAGTACTTC.

This clonotype was picked up a small number of times. The genes are TRBV20-1 and TRBJ2-7; 7 nucleotides line up with TRBD2. CDR1 and CDR2 (germline): DFQATT, SNEGSKA (reference sequence). The CDR3 runs to 11 residues. The V gene end was trimmed by 6 bases and the J gene end by 7 bases; junction bases not matched to a gene: 6. CDR3 coding DNA: TGCAGTGCCCCGTCGGGGGGAGAGCAGTACTTC. Its translation is CSAPSGGEQYF.

This clonotype was seen repeatedly, ten times or more. V usage is TRBV7-3 and J usage is TRBJ2-7; D is possibly TRBD1 (6 bases). Germline-derived CDR1 and CDR2 are SGHTA and FQGTGA. Trimming pared 5 bases from V and 2 bases from J, leaving 10 bases between. This CDR3 comprises 13 residues. CDR3 DNA: TGTGCCAGCAGCAAGGGGGACACCTACGAGCAGTACTTC. Translating it yields CASSKGDTYEQYF.

This clonotype turned up a few times. V gene TRBV2 combines with J gene TRBJ2-7; D ambiguous. The CDR3 length is 12 residues. CDR1 and CDR2 (germline): SNHLY, FYNNEI. V was cut by 6 bases and J by 2 bases, with 8 bases left in between. CDR3 bases: TGTGCCAGCAGGGGGATCCCCTACGAGCAGTACTTC. This gives the protein CASRGIPYEQYF.

This clonotype appeared a few times. The J gene is TRBJ1-3, the V gene TRBV28; TRBD1 aligns across 8 bases. Germline loops: CDR1 MDHEN, CDR2 SYDVKM. The CDR3 spans 15 residues. V lost 6 bases and J lost 4; bases outside the gene matches: 8. The CDR3 is CASRYGTGGGNTIYF. The CDR3, as DNA: TGTGCCAGCAGATACGGGACAGGAGGCGGAAACACCATATATTTT. The full variable domain, rest sourced from reference TRBV28 and TRBJ1-3, is DVKVTQSSRYLVKRTGEKVFLECVQDMDHENMFWYRQDPGLGLRLIYFSYDVKMKEKGDIPEGYSVSREKKERFSLILESASTNQTSMYLCASRYGTGGGNTIYFGEGSWLTVV.

The rearrangement joins TRBV12-5 to TRBJ1-4; TRBD1 aligns across 10 bases. The V gene's germline CDR1 is LGHNT and CDR2 FRNRAP. This CDR3 has 18 amino acids. V trimming: 4 bases; J trimming: 6 bases; junction bases outside the gene matches: 14. CDR3 sequence: CASGSTGTGEYEDEKLFF. CDR3 sequence (DNA): TGTGCTAGTGGTTCCACCGGGACAGGGGAATATGAAGATGAAAAACTGTTTTTT. Full variable domain (missing parts from reference TRBV12-5 and TRBJ1-4): DARVTQTPRHKVTEMGQEVTMRCQPILGHNTVFWYRQTMMQGLELLAYFRNRAPLDDSGMPKDRFSAEMPDATLATLKIQPSEPRDSAVYFCASGSTGTGEYEDEKLFFGSGTQLSVL.

The genes are TRBV5-6 and TRBJ2-1; the D is unclear. This CDR3 is built from 17 residues. The germline V gene has CDR1 SGHDT and CDR2 YYEEEE. With 4 bases removed from V and 7 bases from J, the gap between germline ends came to 24 bases. The DNA for the CDR3 is TGTGCCAGCAGCACGGGCGTCGTGAGATTTCCCGGGAATGAGCAGTTCTTC. This encodes CASSTGVVRFPGNEQFF.

The chain is built from TRBV4-1 and TRBJ2-7; D may be TRBD2 (5 bases). Between the trimmed V and J ends, which lost 3 bases and 3 bases, there was a span of 6 bases. The CDR3 length is 12 residues. Germline V CDR1 and CDR2: MGHRA, YSYEKL. CDR3 protein: CASSHGGYEQYF. CDR3 bases: TGCGCCAGCAGCCATGGAGGCTACGAGCAGTACTTC.

This clonotype was recorded many times. The V and J genes are TRBV14 and TRBJ2-7, with D tentatively TRBD2 (6 bases). V lost 0 bases and J lost 6, with 9 bases in between. Germline values: CDR1 SGHDN, CDR2 FVKESK. The CDR3 has 13 amino acids. CDR3 sequence (DNA): TGTGCCAGCAGCCAAGATCTGGGAGGCGAGCAGTACTTC. It yields the protein CASSQDLGGEQYF.

This clonotype was seen a few times. CDR3 residues: CASSFPGLATSNEQFF. CDR3 in DNA: TGTGCCAGCAGTTTCCCGGGACTAGCAACTTCCAATGAGCAGTTCTTC. The V call is TRBV6-2 or TRBV6-3, the J call TRBJ2-1, with 9 bases identical to TRBD2. The CDR3 is 16 amino acids. Germline V lookup: CDR1 MNHEY, CDR2 SVGEGT. V gave up 4 bases and J gave up 6 bases; unmatched junction bases: 10.

This clonotype was counted ten times or more. The chain employs TRBV29-1 and TRBJ1-1; D gene ambiguous. Trimming shortened V by 5 bases and J by 2 bases, and 12 bases separated the two germline ends. The CDR3 length is 13 residues. Germline V gene data show CDR1 as SQVTM and CDR2 as ANQGSEA. The CDR3 loop reads CSVKSGFNTEAFF. DNA for the CDR3: TGCAGCGTTAAATCAGGTTTTAACACTGAAGCTTTCTTT.

Many counts were recorded for this clonotype. This chain joins TRBV24-1 and TRBJ2-1; a weak D match, TRBD2 (5 bases). Germline V lookup: CDR1 KGHDR, CDR2 SFDVKD. V lost 7 bases, J lost 2 bases, and 14 bases lay in between. CDR3 length: 15 amino acids. The CDR3 region has the DNA TGTGCCACCAGCTCAAGGGAGACCGCCTACAATGAGCAGTTCTTC. This encodes CATSSRETAYNEQFF.

This chain links TRBV19 with TRBJ1-2, with 7 bases fitting TRBD1. This CDR3 region has 14 residues. V shed 7 bases and J 8 bases; nucleotides not matched to a gene: 13. Germline-derived CDR1 and CDR2 are LNHDA and SQIVND (reference sequence). This CDR3 is CASTTQGQEGGYTF. The CDR3 DNA is TGTGCCAGTACCACGCAAGGACAGGAAGGGGGCTACACCTTC. The complete variable domain, with remaining parts taken from reference TRBV19 and TRBJ1-2, reads DGGITQSPKYLFRKEGQNVTLSCEQNLNHDAMYWYRQDPGQGLRLIYYSQIVNDFQKGDIAEGYSVSREKKESFPLTVTSAQKNPTAFYLCASTTQGQEGGYTFGSGTRLTVV.

This clonotype was counted at least ten times. The rearrangement joins TRBV4-2 to TRBJ1-5; a possible D gene is TRBD1 (6 bases). Trimming took 0 bases from V and 5 from J, leaving 11 bases between them. CDR3 length: 15 residues. Germline CDR1 LGHNA, CDR2 YNFKEQ. CDR3 coding DNA: TGTGCCAGCAGCCAAGACCAGGGGAAGGATCAGCCCCAGCATTTT. As protein: CASSQDQGKDQPQHF.

This clonotype has ten or more counts. The chain recombines TRBV12-3 or TRBV12-4 with TRBJ1-2; 9 bases align to TRBD1. With 5 bases clipped from V and 6 bases from J, the junction kept 4 bases outside the gene matches. The CDR3 is 13 residues long. The CDR3 here is CASSGDRENGYTF. The CDR3 DNA is TGTGCCAGCAGTGGGGACAGGGAGAATGGCTACACCTTC.

This clonotype was observed a few times. The rearrangement joins TRBV2 to TRBJ2-7, with D perhaps matching TRBD2 (5 bases). In germline, CDR1 is SNHLY, CDR2 FYNNEI. V lost 2 bases and J lost 6, with 11 bases in between. The CDR3 covers 13 residues. CDR3 protein: CASSESGALEQYF. The CDR3 DNA sequence: TGTGCCAGCAGTGAAAGCGGAGCGCTCGAGCAGTACTTC. Variable domain in full (rest from reference TRBV2 and TRBJ2-7): EPEVTQTPSHQVTQMGQEVILRCVPISNHLYFYWYRQILGQKVEFLVSFYNNEISEKSEIFDDQFSVERPDGSNFTLKIRSTKLEDSAMYFCASSESGALEQYFGPGTRLTVT.

This sequence joins TRBV13 and TRBJ1-5, with a tentative D call TRBD1 (6 bases). This CDR3 comprises 16 residues. Germline-derived CDR1 and CDR2 are PRHDT and FYEKMQ (reference sequence). V lost 5 bases and J lost 1, with 15 bases in between. The CDR3 nucleotides read TGTGCCAGCAGCCGAAAGGGGGGAGGGAGCAATCAGCCCCAGCATTTT. As protein: CASSRKGGGSNQPQHF.